This T cell receptor beta chain originates from a study of Graves' ophthalmopathy and Graves' hyperthyroidism. This clonotype was counted many times. Germline V gene lookup returns CDR1 LNHDA and CDR2 SQIVND (reference sequence). This CDR3 is built from 14 residues. V dropped 5 bases and J dropped 0 bases, with 8 bases sitting between them. The TCR beta CDR3 regions underwent amplification from RNA transcripts. HTBI primers were employed in first-round RT-PCR, then a second-round multiplex PCR followed. TCRdb re-called the multiplex PCR reads through MiXCR, storing one row per CDR3 protein. The sample includes a few hundred thousand distinct CDR3 sequences, about 17% seen only once; the top ten take approximately 2.4%.

This clonotype was sampled from an adult woman with stable Graves' hyperthyroidism. The chain combines TRBV19 with TRBJ1-3; no definite D call. The sequencing input was peripheral blood. This CDR3 reads CASSQRSSGNTIYF. The CDR3 DNA is TGTGCCAGTAGTCAGAGGAGCTCTGGAAACACCATATATTTT.